The 13 T cell receptor beta chains listed next were all sequenced from one sample in a study of PD-L1 blockade in urothelial cancer. Measured with immunoSEQ multiplex PCR; TCRdb has only the in-frame clones, and not every one. The sample gives 55,000 to 70,000 clones, over 75% of which show up once; about 4.5% is in the top ten. Specimen: PBMCs, collected around atezolizumab (anti-PD-L1) treatment. The receptors originated from a man between 65 and 85 years old with urothelial cancer.

The CDR3 bases are TGCGCCAGCAGCTTGGCGGGCGGGGCGAACACTGAAGCTTTCTTT. Translation: CASSLAGGANTEAFF. V and J are TRBV5-1 and TRBJ1-1, with TRBD1 as a possible D gene (5 bases). Germline V CDR1 and CDR2: SGHRS, YFSETQ. The V gene lost 0 bases and the J gene lost 1 base, with 10 bases spanning the gap. The CDR3 is made up of 15 amino acids.

The rearrangement joins TRBV6-1 to TRBJ1-1, with TRBD1 as a possible D gene (6 bases). This CDR3 has 14 amino acids. Germline V gene data show CDR1 as MNHNS and CDR2 as SASEGT. The V and J ends lost 8 bases and 1 base respectively, with 14 bases between them. The CDR3: CASRWGGENTEAFF. The CDR3 DNA reads TGTGCCAGCCGCTGGGGGGGCGAGAACACTGAAGCTTTCTTT.

The chain combines TRBV30 with TRBJ2-1; D remains unclear. Trimming took off 2 bases at V and 0 bases at J, with 8 bases between the two ends. Germline V gene lookup returns CDR1 GTSNPN and CDR2 SVGIG (reference sequence). The CDR3 contains 14 residues. In nucleotides, the CDR3 is TGTGCCTGGAGTCGAGGATTCTCCTACAATGAGCAGTTCTTC. It yields the protein CAWSRGFSYNEQFF.

The V call is TRBV4-1, the J call TRBJ2-2; TRBD1 is a possible D gene (5 bases). The ends were cut back, 1 base at V and 3 bases at J, with 9 bases in the middle. Germline V gene sequence: CDR1 MGHRA, CDR2 YSYEKL. The CDR3 length is 15 residues. DNA for the CDR3: TGCGCCAGCAGCCAAGGATGGGGCGACACCGGGGAGCTGTTTTTT. Amino acids: CASSQGWGDTGELFF.

The CDR3 region is CAISGGALQGAEQFF. The DNA of the CDR3 is TGTGCCATCAGTGGGGGGGCCCTCCAGGGGGCTGAGCAGTTCTTC. V and J are TRBV10-3 and TRBJ2-1; 8 nucleotides line up with TRBD1. CDR1 and CDR2 from the germline V gene are ENHRY and SYGVKD. Trimming removed 4 bases from V and 9 bases from J; junction bases left unmatched: 11. The CDR3 is 15 amino acids.

This clone was counted once. The rearrangement joins TRBV5-1 to TRBJ2-5; TRBD2 is a possible D gene (5 bases). The germline CDR1 and CDR2 sequences are SGHRS and YFSETQ. Trimming left V 1 base short and J 4 bases short, with 11 bases between. The length of the CDR3 is 14 residues. The CDR3 spells CASSLWGVGETQYF. Written as DNA, the CDR3 is TGCGCCAGCAGCTTGTGGGGAGTTGGAGAGACCCAGTACTTC.

The chain has TRBV19 and TRBJ1-5, with a tentative D call TRBD1 (6 bases). In germline, CDR1 is LNHDA, CDR2 SQIVND (reference sequence). This CDR3 is 16 amino acids long. V lost 3 bases and J lost 2, with 14 bases in between. The CDR3 DNA follows: TGTGCCAGTAGTATGGACCTAGGGGGAGGCAATCAGCCCCAGCATTTT. Protein product: CASSMDLGGGNQPQHF.

This clone was counted once. This sequence joins TRBV5-1 and TRBJ1-4, with D maybe TRBD1 (6 bases). This CDR3 comprises 15 residues. The V end was cut by 4 bases, the J end by 8 bases, with 18 bases between. Germline V CDR1 and CDR2: SGHRS, YFSETQ. The CDR3 reads CASSPGRRGNEKLFF. The DNA of the CDR3 is TGCGCCAGCAGCCCTGGGAGAAGGGGGAACGAAAAACTGTTTTTT.

This clone was seen only a few times. The chain recombines TRBV2 with TRBJ1-1; 7 nucleotides agree with TRBD1. Germline CDR1 and CDR2: SNHLY and FYNNEI. Trimming cost V 8 bases and J 5 bases; bases outside gene matches: 5. This CDR3 comprises 12 residues. This CDR3 reads CASGTGVTEAFF. The CDR3 region has the DNA TGTGCCAGCGGAACAGGGGTGACTGAAGCTTTCTTT.

The chain couples TRBV18 to TRBJ1-1; maybe TRBD1 (6 bases). CDR3 length: 14 residues. CDR1 KGHSH and CDR2 LQKENI come from the germline V gene. Trimming stripped 3 bases from V and 1 base from J, with 9 bases between. Here the CDR3 reads CASSPSTGNTEAFF. CDR3 DNA sequence: TGTGCCAGCTCACCCTCGACAGGGAACACTGAAGCTTTCTTT.

V gene TRBV28 combines with J gene TRBJ2-3; 10 bases line up with TRBD2. This CDR3 is built from 15 residues. CDR1 MDHEN and CDR2 SYDVKM come from the germline V gene. Trimming took 7 bases from V and 4 from J; bases not matched to a gene: 8. The CDR3: CASNPSGSWADTQYF. The DNA for the CDR3 is TGTGCCAGCAATCCTAGCGGGAGTTGGGCAGATACGCAGTATTTT. The full variable domain, rest sourced from reference TRBV28 and TRBJ2-3, is DVKVTQSSRYLVKRTGEKVFLECVQDMDHENMFWYRQDPGLGLRLIYFSYDVKMKEKGDIPEGYSVSREKKERFSLILESASTNQTSMYLCASNPSGSWADTQYFGPGTRLTVL.

This chain connects TRBV5-5 to TRBJ1-2; a possible D gene is TRBD1 (6 bases). The CDR3 spans 12 residues. V was shortened by 4 bases and J by 3 bases, with 7 bases between the two germline ends. CDR1 is SGHKS, CDR2 YYEKEE, per germline (reference sequence). CDR3: CASSRTDYGYTF. In nucleotides, the CDR3 is TGTGCCAGCAGCCGGACAGACTATGGCTACACCTTC.

J is TRBJ2-1 and V is TRBV2; 8 bases agree with TRBD2. The germline V gene has CDR1 SNHLY and CDR2 FYNNEI. This CDR3 has 16 amino acids. The trim removed 2 bases at V and 2 bases at J, leaving 5 bases unmatched. In DNA, the CDR3 is TGTGCCAGCAGTGAAATACTAGCGGTGACCTACAATGAGCAGTTCTTC. Protein: CASSEILAVTYNEQFF.